The present T cell receptor (beta chain) was sequenced within a study of blood T cell repertoires in COVID-19. Everyone who took part was roughly 18 to 95 years old, and they came from roughly 25 US areas. The germline gives CDR1 MDHEN, CDR2 SYDVKM. V lost 6 bases and J lost 0, with 12 bases in between. The CDR3 is 15 residues long. The table came from immunoSEQ multiplex PCR; TCRdb's copy has only in-frame clones and leaves some out. The sample comprises a few hundred thousand clones, approximately 90% of which are singletons, and about 1.3% rests with the top ten. The chain recombines TRBV28 with TRBJ1-5, with no clear D. This TCR was recovered from a man aged 30 to 39 who had recovered from COVID-19. Sequencing was carried out using PBMCs or T cells enriched from blood (not recorded which). For the CDR3, the DNA is TGTGCCAGCAGGGCCCAAGTTTATAGCAATCAGCCCCAGCATTTT. Its protein product is CASRAQVYSNQPQHF.